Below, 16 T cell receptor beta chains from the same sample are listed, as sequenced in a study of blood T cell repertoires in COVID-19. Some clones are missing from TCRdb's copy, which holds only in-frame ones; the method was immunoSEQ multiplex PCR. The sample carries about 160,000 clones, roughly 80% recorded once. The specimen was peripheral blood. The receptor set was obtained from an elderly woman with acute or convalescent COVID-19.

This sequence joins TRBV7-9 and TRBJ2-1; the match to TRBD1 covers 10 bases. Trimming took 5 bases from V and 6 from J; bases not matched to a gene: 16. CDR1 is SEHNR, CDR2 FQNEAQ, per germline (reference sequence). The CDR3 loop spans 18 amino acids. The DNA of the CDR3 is TGTGCCAGCAGCAGAGGACAGGGGGGCTGGTACCTAGGCAATGAGCAGTTCTTC. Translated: CASSRGQGGWYLGNEQFF. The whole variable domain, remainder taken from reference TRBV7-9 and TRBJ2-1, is DTGVSQNPRHKITKRGQNVTFRCDPISEHNRLYWYRQTLGQGPEFLTYFQNEAQLEKSRLLSDRFSAERPKGSFSTLEIQRTEQGDSAMYLCASSRGQGGWYLGNEQFFGPGTRLTVL.

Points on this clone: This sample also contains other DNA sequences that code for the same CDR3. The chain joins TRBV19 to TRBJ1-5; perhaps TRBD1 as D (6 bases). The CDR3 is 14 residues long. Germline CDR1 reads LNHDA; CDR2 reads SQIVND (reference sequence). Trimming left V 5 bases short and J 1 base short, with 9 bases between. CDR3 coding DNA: TGTGCCAGTAGTCAGGGGCTAAGCAATCAGCCCCAGCATTTT. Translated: CASSQGLSNQPQHF.

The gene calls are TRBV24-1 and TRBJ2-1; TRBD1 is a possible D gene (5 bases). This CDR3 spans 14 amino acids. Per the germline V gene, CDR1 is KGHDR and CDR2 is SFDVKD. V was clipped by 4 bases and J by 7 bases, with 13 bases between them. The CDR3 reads CATSETGFGNEQFF. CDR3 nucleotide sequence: TGTGCCACCAGTGAAACAGGCTTTGGTAATGAGCAGTTCTTC.

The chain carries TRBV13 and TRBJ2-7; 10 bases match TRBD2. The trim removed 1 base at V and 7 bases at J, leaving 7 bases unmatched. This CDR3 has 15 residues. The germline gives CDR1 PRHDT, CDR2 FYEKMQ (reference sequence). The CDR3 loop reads CASSLALAGPVEQYF. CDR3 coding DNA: TGTGCCAGCAGCTTAGCACTAGCGGGACCCGTTGAGCAGTACTTC.

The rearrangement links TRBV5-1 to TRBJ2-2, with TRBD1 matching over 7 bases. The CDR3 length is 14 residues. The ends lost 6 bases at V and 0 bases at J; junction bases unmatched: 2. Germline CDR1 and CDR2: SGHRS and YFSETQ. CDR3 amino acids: CASNQGANTGELFF. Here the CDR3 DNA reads TGCGCCAGCAACCAGGGGGCGAACACCGGGGAGCTGTTTTTT. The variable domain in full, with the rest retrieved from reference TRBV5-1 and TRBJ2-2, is KAGVTQTPRYLIKTRGQQVTLSCSPISGHRSVSWYQQTPGQGLQFLFEYFSETQRNKGNFPGRFSGRQFSNSRSEMNVSTLELGDSALYLCASNQGANTGELFFGEGSRLTVL.

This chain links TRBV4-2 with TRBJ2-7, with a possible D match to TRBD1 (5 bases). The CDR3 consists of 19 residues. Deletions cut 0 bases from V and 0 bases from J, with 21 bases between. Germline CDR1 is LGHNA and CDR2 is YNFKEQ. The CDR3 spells CASSQEDSRRGVLSYEQYF. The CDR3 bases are TGTGCCAGCAGCCAAGAAGACAGTAGGAGAGGCGTTCTCTCCTACGAGCAGTACTTC.

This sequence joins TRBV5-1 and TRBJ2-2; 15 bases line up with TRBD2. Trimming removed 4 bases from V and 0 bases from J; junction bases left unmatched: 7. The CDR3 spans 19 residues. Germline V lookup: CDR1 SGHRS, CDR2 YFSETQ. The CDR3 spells CASSHGLAGGGSNTGELFF. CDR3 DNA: TGCGCCAGCAGCCACGGACTAGCGGGAGGGGGTTCGAACACCGGGGAGCTGTTTTTT.

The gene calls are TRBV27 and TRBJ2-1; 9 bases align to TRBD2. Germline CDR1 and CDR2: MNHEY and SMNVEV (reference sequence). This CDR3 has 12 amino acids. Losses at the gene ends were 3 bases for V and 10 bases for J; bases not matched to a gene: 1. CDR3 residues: CASSFLAGEQFF. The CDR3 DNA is TGTGCCAGCAGTTTCCTAGCGGGAGAGCAGTTCTTC.

The CDR3 DNA reads as TGTGCCAGCAGCTTGGGACTAGGGGTCTCCTACAATGAGCAGTTCTTC. Translating it yields CASSLGLGVSYNEQFF. The chain employs TRBV5-6 and TRBJ2-1, with D perhaps matching TRBD2 (6 bases). V lost 0 bases, J lost 0 bases, and 10 bases lay in between. This CDR3 comprises 16 residues. Germline V CDR1 and CDR2: SGHDT, YYEEEE.

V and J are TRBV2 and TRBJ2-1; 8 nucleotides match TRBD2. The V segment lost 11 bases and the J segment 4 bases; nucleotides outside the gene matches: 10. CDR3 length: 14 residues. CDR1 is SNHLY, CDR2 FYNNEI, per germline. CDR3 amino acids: CAGSRGAFYNEQFF. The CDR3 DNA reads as TGTGCCGGATCGCGGGGGGCCTTTTACAATGAGCAGTTCTTC.

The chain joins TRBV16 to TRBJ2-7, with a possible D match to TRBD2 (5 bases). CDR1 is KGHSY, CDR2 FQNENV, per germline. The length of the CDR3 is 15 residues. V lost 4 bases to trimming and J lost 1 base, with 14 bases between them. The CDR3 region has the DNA TGTGCCAGCAGCCCAATGGGGAGTGGGTCCTACGAGCAGTACTTC. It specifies CASSPMGSGSYEQYF.

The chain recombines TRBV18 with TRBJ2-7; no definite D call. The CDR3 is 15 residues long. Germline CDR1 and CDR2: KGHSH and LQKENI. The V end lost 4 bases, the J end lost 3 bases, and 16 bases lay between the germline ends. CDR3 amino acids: CASSQAGSLYYEQYF. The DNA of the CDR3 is TGTGCCAGCTCACAAGCCGGGTCGTTATACTACGAGCAGTACTTC.

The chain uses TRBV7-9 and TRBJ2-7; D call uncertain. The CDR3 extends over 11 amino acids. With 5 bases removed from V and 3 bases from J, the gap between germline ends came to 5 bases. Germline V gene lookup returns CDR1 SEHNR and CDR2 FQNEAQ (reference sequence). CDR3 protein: CASSPVYEQYF. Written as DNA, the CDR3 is TGTGCCAGCAGCCCTGTCTACGAGCAGTACTTC.

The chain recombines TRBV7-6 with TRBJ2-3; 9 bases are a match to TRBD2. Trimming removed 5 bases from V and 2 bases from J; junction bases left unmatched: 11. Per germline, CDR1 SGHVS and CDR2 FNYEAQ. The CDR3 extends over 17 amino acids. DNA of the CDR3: TGTGCCAGCAGCCAACTAGCCCCTAGCGGGATCACAGATACGCAGTATTTT. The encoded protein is CASSQLAPSGITDTQYF.

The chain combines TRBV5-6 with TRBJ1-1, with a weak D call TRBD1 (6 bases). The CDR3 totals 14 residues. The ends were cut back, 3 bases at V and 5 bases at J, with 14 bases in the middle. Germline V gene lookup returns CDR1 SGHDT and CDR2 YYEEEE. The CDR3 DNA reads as TGTGCCAGCAGCTACGGGGGGCGAGGGACTGAAGCTTTCTTT. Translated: CASSYGGRGTEAFF.

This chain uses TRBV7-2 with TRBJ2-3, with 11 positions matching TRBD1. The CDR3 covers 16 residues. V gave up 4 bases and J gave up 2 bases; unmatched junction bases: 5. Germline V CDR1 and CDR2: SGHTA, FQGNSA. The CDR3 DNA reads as TGTGCCAGCAGCTCCCGGGACAGGGGGATCACAGATACGCAGTATTTT. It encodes CASSSRDRGITDTQYF.